The 27 T cell receptor beta chains listed next were all sequenced from one sample in a study of shared clonotypes between healthy human individuals (TCRdb year 2020). Receptor libraries were prepared by the immunoSEQ multiplex PCR assay. Drawn from immuneACCESS, this table holds only the in-frame rearrangements with V and J called that TCRdb kept. Clones are partly lost; checked studies trace under half to an unresolved V gene and leave the rest unexplained. The sample data list some 500,000 clones, and about 96% of these were observed just once. The ten largest clones represent 0.064% of the sample. The sequencing sample was made of naive CD4+ T cells sorted from blood. Per the publication, the cell subset or site label means: CD45RA+ positively selected. All receptors derive from a woman between 25 and 40 years old in good health.

This clone came up once. The V call is TRBV28, the J call TRBJ2-1; D possibly corresponds to TRBD1 (5 bases). The germline gives CDR1 MDHEN, CDR2 SYDVKM. CDR3 length: 15 residues. V shed 1 base and J shed 10 bases, with 17 bases lying between them. The CDR3 nucleotides read TGTGCCAGCAGTTTATCGGCGGCCAAATACAGGGAGCAGTTCTTC. Translating it yields CASSLSAAKYREQFF.

In this sample, this clone turned up once. V gene TRBV7-6 combines with J gene TRBJ1-1; D is ambiguous. Germline CDR1 reads SGHVS; CDR2 reads FNYEAQ. The CDR3 is 13 residues long. Trimming removed 0 bases from V and 5 bases from J, with 7 bases in between. The CDR3 sequence: CASSLATSTEAFF. The DNA for the CDR3 is TGTGCCAGCAGCTTAGCGACATCAACTGAAGCTTTCTTT.

J is TRBJ2-3 and V is TRBV10-3, with 7 bases fitting TRBD2. There are 15 residues in the CDR3. The germline CDR1 and CDR2 sequences are ENHRY and SYGVKD. Losses at the gene ends were 2 bases for V and 5 bases for J; bases not matched to a gene: 7. The CDR3 sequence: CAISERGSEKDTQYF. In nucleotides, the CDR3 is TGTGCCATCAGTGAGCGCGGGAGCGAAAAAGATACGCAGTATTTT.

The chain carries TRBV6-5 and TRBJ2-7; 10 bases fit TRBD2. Germline V gives CDR1 MNHEY, CDR2 SVGAGI. CDR3 length equals 15 residues. The V segment lost 8 bases and the J segment 5 bases; nucleotides outside the gene matches: 12. DNA for the CDR3: TGTGCCAGCTCAAATTCAGGGACTAGCGAGCACGAGCAGTACTTC. It translates to CASSNSGTSEHEQYF.

This rearrangement joins TRBV27 to TRBJ1-1; D possibly corresponds to TRBD1 (6 bases). This CDR3 comprises 14 residues. Germline assignment: CDR1 MNHEY and CDR2 SMNVEV (reference sequence). Trimming removed 3 bases from V and 3 bases from J, with 11 bases in between. The CDR3 reads CASSFGGADTEAFF. The CDR3 bases are TGTGCCAGCAGTTTCGGGGGCGCAGACACTGAAGCTTTCTTT.

On this clone: Other DNA sequences within the sample encode an identical CDR3. J is TRBJ2-1 and V is TRBV20-1; D unresolved. Germline assignment: CDR1 DFQATT and CDR2 SNEGSKA (reference sequence). The CDR3 is 10 amino acids. The V and J ends lost 4 bases and 4 bases respectively, with 2 bases between them. CDR3 in DNA: TGCAGTGCTACTTACAATGAGCAGTTCTTC. Translated, it gives CSATYNEQFF.

The chain carries TRBV7-8 and TRBJ2-7, with a weak D call TRBD1 (5 bases). Trimming shortened V by 1 base and J by 3 bases, and 13 bases separated the two germline ends. Germline-derived CDR1 and CDR2 are SGHVS and FQNEAQ. The CDR3 sequence is 15 residues long. The CDR3, as DNA: TGTGCCAGCAGCTTAGTCGCGGACACCAACTACGAGCAGTACTTC. Translated, it gives CASSLVADTNYEQYF.

The chain employs TRBV19 and TRBJ1-2; possible D gene TRBD1, 6 bases. CDR1 is LNHDA, CDR2 SQIVND, per germline (reference sequence). The ends were cut back, 7 bases at V and 0 bases at J, with 12 bases in the middle. There are 14 residues in the CDR3. The CDR3 protein is CASNGRGPNYGYTF. CDR3 sequence (DNA): TGTGCCAGTAACGGCAGGGGACCTAACTATGGCTACACCTTC.

This sequence joins TRBV28 and TRBJ2-1, with 7 nucleotides matching TRBD1. CDR1 is MDHEN and CDR2 is SYDVKM in the germline V gene. V shed 4 bases and J 16 bases; nucleotides not matched to a gene: 7. The CDR3 extends over 11 amino acids. For the CDR3, the DNA is TGTGCCAGCAGTTGGGACAGCCTACAATTCTTC. Translation gives CASSWDSLQFF.

The rearrangement joins TRBV6-5 to TRBJ2-1, with 9 bases lining up with TRBD1. Losses at the gene ends were 5 bases for V and 8 bases for J; bases not matched to a gene: 10. The germline CDR1 and CDR2 sequences are MNHEY and SVGAGI. The CDR3 totals 15 residues. CDR3: CASSAPGQGRYEQFF. In nucleotides, the CDR3 is TGTGCCAGCAGTGCACCGGGACAGGGTCGCTATGAGCAGTTCTTC.

The chain links TRBV30 to TRBJ2-7; TRBD2 is a possible D gene (6 bases). V was pared by 0 bases and J by 0 bases, with 12 bases between. This CDR3 has 15 residues. In germline, CDR1 is GTSNPN, CDR2 SVGIG (reference sequence). The CDR3 nucleotides are TGTGCCTGGAGTGTACGTAGCGGTAGCTCCTACGAGCAGTACTTC. This translates into CAWSVRSGSSYEQYF.

Only one count was recorded for this clone. The rearrangement links TRBV10-3 to TRBJ1-1; 7 bases line up with TRBD1. Germline CDR1 reads ENHRY; CDR2 reads SYGVKD. The CDR3 has 15 residues. Trimming removed 6 bases from V and 4 bases from J; junction bases left unmatched: 11. The CDR3 loop reads CAIRGADRASTEAFF. In nucleotides, the CDR3 is TGTGCCATCAGAGGGGCAGACAGGGCCAGCACTGAAGCTTTCTTT.

The rearrangement uses TRBV5-8 and TRBJ2-3; 11 nucleotides align to TRBD2. The CDR3 is made up of 18 amino acids. Germline V gene lookup returns CDR1 SGHTS and CDR2 YDEGEE. V lost 4 bases to trimming and J lost 0 bases; unmatched junction nucleotides: 10. The CDR3 sequence is CASSRTHRLAGSTDTQYF. CDR3 bases: TGTGCCAGCAGCCGGACCCACCGACTAGCGGGAAGCACAGATACGCAGTATTTT.

This chain connects TRBV5-4 to TRBJ2-3, with D perhaps matching TRBD1 (6 bases). Per the germline V gene, CDR1 is SGHNT and CDR2 is YYREEE (reference sequence). This CDR3 is 16 amino acids long. Trimming shortened V by 4 bases and J by 5 bases, and 20 bases separated the two germline ends. The DNA of the CDR3 is TGTGCCAGCAGCGGACTGCAGGGGTTGCTTGGAGATACGCAGTATTTT. Its protein product is CASSGLQGLLGDTQYF. Together with reference TRBV5-4 and TRBJ2-3, the CDR3 gives the full variable domain: ETGVTQSPTHLIKTRGQQVTLRCSSQSGHNTVSWYQQALGQGPQFIFQYYREEENGRGNFPPRFSGLQFPNYSSELNVNALELDDSALYLCASSGLQGLLGDTQYFGPGTRLTVL.

The gene calls are TRBV28 and TRBJ1-4, with D unclear. Per the germline V gene, CDR1 is MDHEN and CDR2 is SYDVKM. V was trimmed by 2 bases and J by 1 base, leaving 8 bases between them. The CDR3 covers 15 residues. The CDR3 here is CASSLPSETNEKLFF. The CDR3 nucleotides are TGTGCCAGCAGTTTACCGAGCGAAACTAATGAAAAACTGTTTTTT. The variable domain in full, completed from reference TRBV28 and TRBJ1-4, reads DVKVTQSSRYLVKRTGEKVFLECVQDMDHENMFWYRQDPGLGLRLIYFSYDVKMKEKGDIPEGYSVSREKKERFSLILESASTNQTSMYLCASSLPSETNEKLFFGSGTQLSVL.

V is TRBV18 and J is TRBJ1-5; 7 positions agree with TRBD1. CDR3 length: 14 amino acids. Germline values: CDR1 KGHSH, CDR2 LQKENI. J was trimmed by 7 bases and V by 2 bases; bases with no gene match: 5. CDR3 DNA: TGTGCCAGCTCACCAAGGCAGGGGGAGCAGCCCCAGCATTTT. This encodes CASSPRQGEQPQHF.

Regarding this clone: This sample also contains other DNA sequences that code for the same CDR3. The rearrangement links TRBV28 to TRBJ1-2; D not certain. There are 13 residues in the CDR3. CDR1 MDHEN and CDR2 SYDVKM come from the germline V gene. Trimming took 1 base from V and 4 from J, leaving 7 bases between them. The CDR3 nucleotides are TGTGCCAGCAGTTTATCTGGTCTCTATGGCTACACCTTC. It encodes CASSLSGLYGYTF.

The V gene is TRBV27, the J gene TRBJ2-1; D tentatively fits TRBD1 or TRBD2 (7 bases each). The V end lost 6 bases, the J end lost 4 bases, and 16 bases lay between the germline ends. Germline V gene lookup returns CDR1 MNHEY and CDR2 SMNVEV (reference sequence). The CDR3 totals 15 residues. The CDR3 sequence: CASSPGGARYNEQFF. The DNA for the CDR3 is TGTGCCAGCAGCCCAGGGGGGGCTCGATACAATGAGCAGTTCTTC.

The J gene is TRBJ1-1, the V gene TRBV7-9; 9 bases are a match to TRBD1. V dropped 5 bases and J dropped 4; count of bases not matched to a gene: 11. CDR3 length equals 16 residues. Germline CDR1 and CDR2: SEHNR and FQNEAQ (reference sequence). CDR3 amino acids: CASSPGTGSGGTEAFF. The CDR3 DNA reads as TGTGCCAGCAGCCCTGGGACAGGGTCAGGAGGCACTGAAGCTTTCTTT.

The rearrangement joins TRBV10-3 to TRBJ1-4; D might be TRBD1 (6 bases). CDR1 is ENHRY, CDR2 SYGVKD, per germline. This CDR3 is 13 amino acids long. V was pared by 5 bases and J by 7 bases, with 11 bases between. The CDR3 coding sequence is TGTGCCATCAGTCCAGGGGAGGGTGAAAAACTGTTTTTT. This sequence encodes CAISPGEGEKLFF.

The CDR3 loop reads CASSLVTLNEQFF. CDR3 DNA: TGTGCCAGCAGCTTGGTTACCCTTAACGAGCAGTTCTTC. The J gene is TRBJ2-1, the V gene TRBV7-9, with D unclear. The V end was cut by 3 bases, the J end by 10 bases, with 13 bases between. This CDR3 has 13 residues. Per the germline V gene, CDR1 is SEHNR and CDR2 is FQNEAQ (reference sequence).

The sample holds one count of this clone. This rearrangement joins TRBV29-1 to TRBJ2-7; 11 bases agree with TRBD2. Germline values: CDR1 SQVTM, CDR2 ANQGSEA. The CDR3 totals 15 residues. V was clipped by 6 bases and J by 5 bases; unmatched bases: 12. CDR3 coding DNA: TGCAGCGTGTCGTCTCTAGCGGGGGGATCTAACGAGCAGTACTTC. Its protein is CSVSSLAGGSNEQYF.

The chain uses TRBV11-1 and TRBJ2-7; D is possibly TRBD1 (5 bases). Germline values: CDR1 SGHAT, CDR2 FQDESV (reference sequence). The CDR3 runs to 14 residues. Between the trimmed V and J ends, which lost 1 base and 1 base, there was a span of 8 bases. This CDR3 is CASSLGGHSYEQYF. The DNA of the CDR3 is TGTGCCAGCAGCTTAGGAGGACATTCCTACGAGCAGTACTTC. Full variable domain (outside the CDR3, taken from reference TRBV11-1 and TRBJ2-7): EAEVAQSPRYKITEKSQAVAFWCDPISGHATLYWYRQILGQGPELLVQFQDESVVDDSQLPKDRFSAERLKGVDSTLKIQPAELGDSAMYLCASSLGGHSYEQYFGPGTRLTVT.

This rearrangement joins TRBV7-2 to TRBJ2-1; 10 positions match TRBD2. Germline V gene data show CDR1 as SGHTA and CDR2 as FQGNSA. Losses at the gene ends were 1 base for V and 7 bases for J; bases not matched to a gene: 7. The CDR3 covers 16 residues. CDR3 coding DNA: TGTGCCAGCAGCTTAGTTGCTAGCGGGAGACAGAATGAGCAGTTCTTC. It specifies CASSLVASGRQNEQFF.

The chain employs TRBV11-2 and TRBJ1-2; D ambiguous. The V and J ends lost 0 bases and 0 bases respectively, with 14 bases between them. Germline-derived CDR1 and CDR2 are SGHAT and FQNNGV. This CDR3 spans 17 amino acids. The CDR3 here is CASSLEGGFTSNYGYTF. In nucleotides, the CDR3 is TGTGCCAGCAGCTTAGAGGGCGGCTTTACCTCTAACTATGGCTACACCTTC.

CDR3 in amino acids: CASSPRGDPNYGYTF. The CDR3 DNA is TGTGCCAGCTCACCTCGAGGGGACCCTAACTATGGCTACACCTTC. The chain joins TRBV18 to TRBJ1-2; possible D gene TRBD1, 5 bases. The CDR3 has 15 amino acids. Germline values: CDR1 KGHSH, CDR2 LQKENI. V shed 3 bases and J shed 0 bases, with 11 bases lying between them.

CDR3 residues: CSVEGAPTDTQYF. CDR3 nucleotide sequence: TGCAGCGTTGAGGGGGCCCCCACAGATACGCAGTATTTT. The genes are TRBV29-1 and TRBJ2-3; maybe TRBD1 (6 bases). The V end was cut by 3 bases, the J end by 2 bases, with 9 bases between. Looked up from germline, CDR1 is SQVTM and CDR2 is ANQGSEA. This CDR3 is 13 amino acids long.